Each of the 8 T cell receptor beta chains below was sequenced from the same sample in a study of CXCR3-negative and CXCR3-positive naive CD8 T cells. UMI-labeled 5' RACE yielded the TRB cDNA libraries. Using the 5' RACE reads, TCRdb records one entry per CDR3 protein without DNA. In all, the sample yields roughly 90,000 distinct CDR3 sequences. Sequences were obtained from naive CXCR3- CD8+ T cells from blood. Documented subset: CD45RO-CCR7+CD27+CD95- naive CD8+ T cells lacking CXCR3 (TNR3-). Receptor source: a human donor in good health. Some clones in this sample may be carry-over from other donors' samples.

J is TRBJ2-3 and V is TRBV7-6; absent DNA, TCRdb's TRBD2 call cannot be checked. The CDR3 is 14 amino acids. In germline, CDR1 is SGHVS, CDR2 FNYEAQ. The CDR3 sequence is CASSATSGVDTQYF.

V gene TRBV29-1 combines with J gene TRBJ2-1; TCRdb proposes TRBD2, but this gene call is untestable without DNA. The germline V gene has CDR1 SQVTM and CDR2 ANQGSEA. The CDR3 has 12 residues. The CDR3 loop reads CSVEGLEEEQFF.

The genes are TRBV7-9 and TRBJ2-1; TCRdb outputs TRBD1, but without DNA this stays unchecked. The CDR3 length is 15 residues. Germline V CDR1 and CDR2: SEHNR, FQNEAQ (reference sequence). CDR3: CASSPQAGGFGEQFF.

The rearrangement uses TRBV19 and TRBJ2-7; TCRdb returns TRBD1, unconfirmable since there is no DNA. The CDR3 has 14 residues. Germline CDR1 reads LNHDA; CDR2 reads SQIVND (reference sequence). The CDR3 is CASSIRDRSYEQYF.

The chain uses TRBV7-2 and TRBJ1-1; TCRdb designates TRBD1, a call that cannot be tested without DNA. Germline lookup yields CDR1 SGHTA and CDR2 FQGNSA. This CDR3 has 15 residues. The CDR3: CASSPLLGIGTEAFF.

The rearrangement joins TRBV27 to TRBJ2-7; the TCRdb call, TRBD2, lacks DNA for checking. Germline assignment: CDR1 MNHEY and CDR2 SMNVEV (reference sequence). The CDR3 is 15 amino acids. CDR3 sequence: CASSFRLAGGYEQYF.

The chain recombines TRBV12-3 or TRBV12-4 with TRBJ2-5; no DNA is available, so the TRBD1 call from TCRdb remains unchecked. This CDR3 spans 14 amino acids. The CDR3 reads CASSPPGAPETQYF.

The rearrangement uses TRBV7-9 and TRBJ2-2; absent DNA, TCRdb's TRBD1 call cannot be checked. The CDR3 is 15 amino acids. Germline V gives CDR1 SEHNR, CDR2 FQNEAQ (reference sequence). CDR3 region: CASSSTGGWTGELFF. The full variable domain, with the rest looked up from reference TRBV7-9 and TRBJ2-2, is DTGVSQNPRHKITKRGQNVTFRCDPISEHNRLYWYRQTLGQGPEFLTYFQNEAQLEKSRLLSDRFSAERPKGSFSTLEIQRTEQGDSAMYLCASSSTGGWTGELFFGEGSRLTVL.